This T cell receptor beta chain was identified during a study of blood T cells in healthy people across ages. Trimming pared 3 bases from V and 11 bases from J, leaving 16 bases between. In germline, CDR1 is LNHNV, CDR2 YYDKDF (reference sequence). This CDR3 is 13 amino acids long. A second PCR of about 6 to 11 cycles used a sample-barcoded 5' primer and a J-beta primer mix. A template-switch adaptor containing 12 random nucleotides labeled each cDNA molecule. TCRdb reanalysed the 5' RACE reads using MiXCR and keeps one entry per CDR3 protein. The sample has just under 900,000 distinct CDR3 sequences, about 28% seen once. Comment on this clonotype: The antigen is not known.

General study points: A conclusive naive versus antigen-experienced comparison was prevented by the unsorted PBMCs. Higher diversity and more naive CD4+ cells were features of long-lived donors, compared to aged donors.

This clonotype originated in a woman of 80 years or more in good health. The sequenced sample was blood. This chain links TRBV15 with TRBJ2-5, with D perhaps matching TRBD1 (6 bases). Here the CDR3 DNA reads TGTGCCACCAGCAGGGGTGGTGAGGGGGAGCAGTACTTC. Translation gives CATSRGGEGEQYF. Using reference TRBV15 and TRBJ2-5 for the parts outside the CDR3, the full variable domain is DAMVIQNPRYQVTQFGKPVTLSCSQTLNHNVMYWYQQKSSQAPKLLFHYYDKDFNNEADTPDNFQSRRPNTSFCFLDIRSPGLGDTAMYLCATSRGGEGEQYFGPGTRLLVL.